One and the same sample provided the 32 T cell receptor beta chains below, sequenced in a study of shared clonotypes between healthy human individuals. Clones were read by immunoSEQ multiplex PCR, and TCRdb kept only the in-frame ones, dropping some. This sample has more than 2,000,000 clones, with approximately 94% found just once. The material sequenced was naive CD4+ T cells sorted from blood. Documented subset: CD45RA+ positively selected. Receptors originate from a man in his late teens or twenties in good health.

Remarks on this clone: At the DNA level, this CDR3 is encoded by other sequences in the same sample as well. This CDR3 reads CASSPIGDIQYF. DNA for the CDR3: TGTGCCAGCTCACCTATCGGGGACATTCAGTACTTC. The chain is built from TRBV18 and TRBJ2-4, with a weak D call TRBD2 (5 bases). Trimming cost V 3 bases and J 8 bases, with 8 bases left between them. This CDR3 contains 12 residues. Germline lookup yields CDR1 KGHSH and CDR2 LQKENI.

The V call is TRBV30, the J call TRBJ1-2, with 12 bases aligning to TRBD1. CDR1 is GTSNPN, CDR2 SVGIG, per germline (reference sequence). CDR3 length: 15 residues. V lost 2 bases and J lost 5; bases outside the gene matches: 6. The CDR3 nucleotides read TGTGCCTGGAGTTGGCCGGGACAGGGGGCATATGGCTACACCTTC. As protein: CAWSWPGQGAYGYTF.

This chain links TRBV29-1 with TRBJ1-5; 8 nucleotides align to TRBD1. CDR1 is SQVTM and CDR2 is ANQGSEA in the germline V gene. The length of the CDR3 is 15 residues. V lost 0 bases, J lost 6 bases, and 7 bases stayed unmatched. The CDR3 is CSVEEGQGAGQPQHF. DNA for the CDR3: TGCAGCGTTGAAGAAGGACAGGGAGCCGGTCAGCCCCAGCATTTT. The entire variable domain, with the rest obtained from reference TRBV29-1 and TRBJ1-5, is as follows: SAVISQKPSRDICQRGTSLTIQCQVDSQVTMMFWYRQQPGQSLTLIATANQGSEATYESGFVIDKFPISRPNLTFSTLTVSNMSPEDSSIYLCSVEEGQGAGQPQHFGDGTRLSIL.

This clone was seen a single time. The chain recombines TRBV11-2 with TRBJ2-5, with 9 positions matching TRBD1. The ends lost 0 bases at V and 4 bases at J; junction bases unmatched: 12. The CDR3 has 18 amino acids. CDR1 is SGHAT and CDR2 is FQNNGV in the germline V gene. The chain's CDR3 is CASSLDLLGQGIGETQYF. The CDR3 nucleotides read TGTGCCAGCAGCTTAGATCTTCTAGGACAGGGGATAGGAGAGACCCAGTACTTC.

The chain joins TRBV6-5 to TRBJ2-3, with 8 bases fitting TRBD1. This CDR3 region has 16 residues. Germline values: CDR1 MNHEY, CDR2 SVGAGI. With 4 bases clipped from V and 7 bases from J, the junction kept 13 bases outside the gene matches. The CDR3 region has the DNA TGTGCCAGCAGTTCGACAGGGGCCAGTTCCCCTTATACGCAGTATTTT. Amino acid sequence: CASSSTGASSPYTQYF.

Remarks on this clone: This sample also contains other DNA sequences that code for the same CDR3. This CDR3 reads CASSLLGETQYF. CDR3 coding DNA: TGCGCCAGCAGCCTCCTAGGAGAGACCCAGTACTTC. The chain employs TRBV5-1 and TRBJ2-5; D unclear. Deletions cut 4 bases from V and 4 bases from J, with 8 bases between. Germline lookup yields CDR1 SGHRS and CDR2 YFSETQ. The CDR3 totals 12 residues.

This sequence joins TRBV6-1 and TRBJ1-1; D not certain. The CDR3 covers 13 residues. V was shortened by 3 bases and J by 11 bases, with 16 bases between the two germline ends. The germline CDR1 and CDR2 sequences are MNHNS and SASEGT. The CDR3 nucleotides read TGTGCCAGCAGTGAGGGCATCTCGCTTAACGCTTTCTTT. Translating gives CASSEGISLNAFF.

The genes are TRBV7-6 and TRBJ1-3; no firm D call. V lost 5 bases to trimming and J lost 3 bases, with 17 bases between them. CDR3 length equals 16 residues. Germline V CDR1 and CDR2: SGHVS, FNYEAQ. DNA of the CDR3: TGTGCCAGCAGCCCCACCGGGCATAGGAGTGGAAACACCATATATTTT. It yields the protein CASSPTGHRSGNTIYF.

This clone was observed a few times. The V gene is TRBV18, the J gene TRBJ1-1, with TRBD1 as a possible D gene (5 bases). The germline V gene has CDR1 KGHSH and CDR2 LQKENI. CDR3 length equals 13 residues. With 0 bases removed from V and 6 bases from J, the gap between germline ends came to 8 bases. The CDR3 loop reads CASSPPGPAEAFF. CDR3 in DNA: TGTGCCAGCTCACCACCGGGACCGGCTGAAGCTTTCTTT.

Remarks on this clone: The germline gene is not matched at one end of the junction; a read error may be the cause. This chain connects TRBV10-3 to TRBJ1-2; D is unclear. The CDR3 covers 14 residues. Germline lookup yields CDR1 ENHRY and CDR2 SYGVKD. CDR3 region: CASSATRGGWGYTF. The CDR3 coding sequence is TGTGCCAGCAGTGCCACACGGGGAGGGTGGGGCTACACCTTC.

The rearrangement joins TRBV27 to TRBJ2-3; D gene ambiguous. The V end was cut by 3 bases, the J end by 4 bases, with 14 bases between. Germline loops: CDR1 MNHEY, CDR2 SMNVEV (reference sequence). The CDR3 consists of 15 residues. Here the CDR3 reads CASSFVSGFSDTQYF. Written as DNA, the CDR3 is TGTGCCAGCAGTTTTGTGTCCGGCTTCTCAGATACGCAGTATTTT.

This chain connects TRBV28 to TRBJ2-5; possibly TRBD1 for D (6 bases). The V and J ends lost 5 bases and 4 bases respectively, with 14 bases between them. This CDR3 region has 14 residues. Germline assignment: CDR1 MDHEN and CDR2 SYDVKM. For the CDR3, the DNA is TGTGCCAGCAGTCCCGGGACATTCGGAGAGACCCAGTACTTC. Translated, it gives CASSPGTFGETQYF.

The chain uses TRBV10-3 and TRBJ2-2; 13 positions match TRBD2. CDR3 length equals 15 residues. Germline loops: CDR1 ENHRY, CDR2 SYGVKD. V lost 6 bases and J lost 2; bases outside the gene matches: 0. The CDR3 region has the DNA TGTGCCATCAGGGGACTAGCGGGAAACACCGGGGAGCTGTTTTTT. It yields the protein CAIRGLAGNTGELFF.

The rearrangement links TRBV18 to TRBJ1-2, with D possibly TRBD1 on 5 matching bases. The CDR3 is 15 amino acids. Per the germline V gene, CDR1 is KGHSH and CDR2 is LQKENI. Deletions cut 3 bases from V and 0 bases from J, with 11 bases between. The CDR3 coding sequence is TGTGCCAGCTCACCGGCCGGGGCGACTAACTATGGCTACACCTTC. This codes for CASSPAGATNYGYTF.

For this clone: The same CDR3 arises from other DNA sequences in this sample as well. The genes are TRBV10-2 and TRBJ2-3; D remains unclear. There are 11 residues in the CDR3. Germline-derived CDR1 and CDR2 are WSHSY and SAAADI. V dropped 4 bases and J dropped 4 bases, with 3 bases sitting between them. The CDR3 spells CASSGADTQYF. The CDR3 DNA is TGCGCCAGCAGTGGGGCAGATACGCAGTATTTT.

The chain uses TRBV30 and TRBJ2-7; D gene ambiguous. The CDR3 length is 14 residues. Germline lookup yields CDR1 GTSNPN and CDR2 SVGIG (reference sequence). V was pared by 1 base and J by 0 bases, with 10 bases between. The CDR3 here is CAWSGVGYSYEQYF. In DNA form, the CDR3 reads TGTGCCTGGAGTGGGGTCGGCTACTCCTACGAGCAGTACTTC.

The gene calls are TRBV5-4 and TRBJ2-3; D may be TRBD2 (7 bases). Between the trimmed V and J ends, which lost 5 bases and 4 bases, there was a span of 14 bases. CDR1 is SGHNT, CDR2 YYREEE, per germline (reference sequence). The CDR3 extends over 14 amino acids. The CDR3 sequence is CASSGGGAPDTQYF. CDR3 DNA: TGTGCCAGCAGTGGAGGGGGGGCCCCAGATACGCAGTATTTT.

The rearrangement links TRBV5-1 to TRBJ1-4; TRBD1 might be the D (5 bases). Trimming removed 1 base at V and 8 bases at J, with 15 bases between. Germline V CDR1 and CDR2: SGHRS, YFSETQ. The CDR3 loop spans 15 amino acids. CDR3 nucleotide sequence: TGCGCCAGCAGCTTGAGGGGTGAGGGACGGGAAAAACTGTTTTTT. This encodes CASSLRGEGREKLFF. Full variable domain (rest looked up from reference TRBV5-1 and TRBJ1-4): KAGVTQTPRYLIKTRGQQVTLSCSPISGHRSVSWYQQTPGQGLQFLFEYFSETQRNKGNFPGRFSGRQFSNSRSEMNVSTLELGDSALYLCASSLRGEGREKLFFGSGTQLSVL.

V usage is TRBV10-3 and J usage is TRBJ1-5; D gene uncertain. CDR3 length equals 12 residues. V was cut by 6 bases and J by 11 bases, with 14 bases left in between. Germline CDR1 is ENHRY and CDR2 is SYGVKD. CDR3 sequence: CAIRDQHETQHF. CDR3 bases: TGTGCCATCAGAGACCAACACGAGACCCAGCATTTT.

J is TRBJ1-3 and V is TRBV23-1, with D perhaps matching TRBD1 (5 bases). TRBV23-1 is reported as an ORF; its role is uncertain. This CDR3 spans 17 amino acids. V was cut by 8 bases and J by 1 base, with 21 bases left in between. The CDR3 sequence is CASFRDPWELSGNTIYF. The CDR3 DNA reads TGCGCCAGCTTCCGGGACCCCTGGGAGTTGTCTGGAAACACCATATATTTT.

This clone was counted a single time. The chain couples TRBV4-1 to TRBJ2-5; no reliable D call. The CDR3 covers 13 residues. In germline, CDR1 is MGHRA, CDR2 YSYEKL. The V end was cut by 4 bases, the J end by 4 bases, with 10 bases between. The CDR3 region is CASSRTLGETQYF. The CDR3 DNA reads TGCGCCAGCAGCCGCACCCTGGGAGAGACCCAGTACTTC.

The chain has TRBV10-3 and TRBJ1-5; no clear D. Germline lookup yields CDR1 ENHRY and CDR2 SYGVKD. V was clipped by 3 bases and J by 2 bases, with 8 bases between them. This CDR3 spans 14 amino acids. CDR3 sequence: CAISDSAGNQPQHF. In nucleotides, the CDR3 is TGTGCCATCAGTGACTCGGCAGGCAATCAGCCCCAGCATTTT.

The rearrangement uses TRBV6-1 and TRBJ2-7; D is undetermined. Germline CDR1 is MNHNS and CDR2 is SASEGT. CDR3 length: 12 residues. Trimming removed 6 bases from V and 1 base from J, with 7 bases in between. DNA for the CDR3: TGTGCCAGCAGGGCTAGTTCCTACGAGCAGTACTTC. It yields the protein CASRASSYEQYF.

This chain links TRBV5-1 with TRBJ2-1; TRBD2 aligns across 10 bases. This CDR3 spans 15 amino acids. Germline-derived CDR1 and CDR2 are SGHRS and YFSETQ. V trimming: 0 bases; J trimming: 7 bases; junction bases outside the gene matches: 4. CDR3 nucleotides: TGCGCCAGCAGCTTGGTATCTAGCGGGGGAAATGAGCAGTTCTTC. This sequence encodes CASSLVSSGGNEQFF.

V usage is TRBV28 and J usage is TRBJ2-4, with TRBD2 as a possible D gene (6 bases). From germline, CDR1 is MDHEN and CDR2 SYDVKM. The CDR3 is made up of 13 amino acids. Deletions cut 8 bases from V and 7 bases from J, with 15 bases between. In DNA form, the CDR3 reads TGTGCCAGCCGCGAGGCGGGGACGAACATTCAGTACTTC. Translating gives CASREAGTNIQYF.

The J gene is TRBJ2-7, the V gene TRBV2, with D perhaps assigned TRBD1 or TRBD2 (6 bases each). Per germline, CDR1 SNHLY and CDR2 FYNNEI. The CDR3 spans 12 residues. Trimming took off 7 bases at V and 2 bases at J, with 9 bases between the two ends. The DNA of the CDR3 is TGTGCCAGCACAGGGGAGGCCTACGAGCAGTACTTC. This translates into CASTGEAYEQYF.

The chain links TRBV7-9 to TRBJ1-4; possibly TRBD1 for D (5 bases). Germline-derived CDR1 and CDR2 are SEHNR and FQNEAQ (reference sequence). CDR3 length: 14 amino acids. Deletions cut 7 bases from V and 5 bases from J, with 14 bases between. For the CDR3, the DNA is TGTGCCAGCACTCACTCGAGGGGCAATGAAAAACTGTTTTTT. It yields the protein CASTHSRGNEKLFF.

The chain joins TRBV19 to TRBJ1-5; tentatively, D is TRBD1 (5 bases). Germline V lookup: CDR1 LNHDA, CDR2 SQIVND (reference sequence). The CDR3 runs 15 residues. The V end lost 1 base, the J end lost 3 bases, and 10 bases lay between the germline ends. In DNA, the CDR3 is TGTGCCAGTAGTATAGTATCAGGGTTCAATCAGCCCCAGCATTTT. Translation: CASSIVSGFNQPQHF.

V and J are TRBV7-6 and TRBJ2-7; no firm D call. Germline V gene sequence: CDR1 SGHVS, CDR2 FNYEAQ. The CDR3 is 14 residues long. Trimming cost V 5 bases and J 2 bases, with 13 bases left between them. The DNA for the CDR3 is TGTGCCAGCAGCCCCCGACCATCGCCCTACGAGCAGTACTTC. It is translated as CASSPRPSPYEQYF.

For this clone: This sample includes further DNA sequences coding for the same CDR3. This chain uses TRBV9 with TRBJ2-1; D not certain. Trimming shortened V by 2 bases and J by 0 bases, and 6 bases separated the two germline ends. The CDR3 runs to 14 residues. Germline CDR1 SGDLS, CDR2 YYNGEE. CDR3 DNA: TGTGCCAGCAGCGTGGGTAGCTCCTACAATGAGCAGTTCTTC. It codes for CASSVGSSYNEQFF.

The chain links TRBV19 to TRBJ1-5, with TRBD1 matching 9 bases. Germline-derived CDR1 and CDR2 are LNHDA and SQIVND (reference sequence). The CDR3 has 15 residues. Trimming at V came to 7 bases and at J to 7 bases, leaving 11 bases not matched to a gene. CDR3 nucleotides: TGTGCCAGTACCACCTCAGGACAGGGGACCCAGCCCCAGCATTTT. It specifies CASTTSGQGTQPQHF.

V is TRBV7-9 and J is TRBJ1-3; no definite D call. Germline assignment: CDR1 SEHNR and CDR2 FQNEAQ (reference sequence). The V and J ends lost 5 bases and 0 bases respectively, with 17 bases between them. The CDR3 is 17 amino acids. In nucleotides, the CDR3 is TGTGCCAGCAGCCCCGGGTCAGTTTCCTACTCTGGAAACACCATATATTTT. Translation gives CASSPGSVSYSGNTIYF.